This TCR beta chain came from a study of T cells in localized non-small cell lung cancer. Measured with immunoSEQ multiplex PCR; TCRdb has only the in-frame clones, and not every one. Here the sample spans 26,000 or so clones, roughly 90% being singletons. The starting material was peripheral blood, obtained before any cancer treatment. This TCR was sampled from a woman between 18 and 55 years old with stage I lung adenocarcinoma.

The CDR3 loop is CASSLSGFRDTQYF. CDR3 nucleotides: TGTGCCAGCAGTTTATCAGGGTTTCGAGATACGCAGTATTTT. The chain uses TRBV28 and TRBJ2-3, with D possibly TRBD1 on 5 matching bases. Germline V gene sequence: CDR1 MDHEN, CDR2 SYDVKM. V lost 1 base and J 5 bases, leaving 10 bases between the germline ends. CDR3 length: 14 amino acids.